This T cell receptor beta chain came from a study of T cell responses to AZD1222 COVID-19 vaccine (dated by TCRdb to the early 2020s). Background on the whole study: TCR sequencing covered over 230 trial participants: 200 to 210 given two doses of AZD1222 and 26 given two doses of MenACWY control vaccine. Enrollment into the trials was organized by age into subgroups of 18-55, 56-69 and 70-plus years, and those subgroups contained around 150, 28 and 57 TCR-sequenced participants, respectively. The investigation overall reported the following: The whole spike protein was spanned by vaccine-associated CD4 TCRs, and dominant responses were seen in regions 160-218 and 743-854. Most participants were white British and females outnumbered males, and the authors suggested that clonal diversity may have been underestimated. Conclusions about previously exposed vaccinees are limited, since just six AZD1222 recipients were seropositive for SARS-CoV-2 at baseline. After two AZD1222 doses, both the breadth and the depth of spike-specific TCRs were significantly higher than at day 0 and than in MenACWY recipients. Reportedly, close to half of the unique spike-specific TCRs recognized epitopes lying outside the regions that are mutated in the B.1.351 and B.1.1.7 variants. Because no day 14 peak-response samples were available, repertoires were characterized only after the peak T cell response. The 56-69-year group was small, and its depth increase did not reach significance, likely because of low power.

The germline V gene specifies MNHEY as CDR1 and SVGAGI as CDR2. Including the terminal cysteine and phenylalanine, the CDR3 comprises 13 residues. Only the CDR3 DNA is retained, 39 bases long and in frame from the first base. V is cut by 0 bases and J by 6 bases, and the space between the germline ends is 8 bases. The sample's time point label is to be understood as: baseline before first vaccination. This sample's treatment or condition label indicates: meningococcal conjugate vaccine given as trial control. Vaccinee samples came from UK trials COV001 and COV002, including a single-blind randomized controlled phase 2/3 trial of AZD1222 (ChAdOx1 nCoV-19) in healthy adults. Trial participant PBMC samples were collected at day 0 and day 28 after the second dose for TCRbeta chain sequencing. In the case of this clone: Its antigen is not yet known. The record has no base qualities; no much larger clone is one base away.

The CDR3 regions of human TCRbeta chains were analyzed by immunosequencing. The paper's processing steps were these. TCRs in the repertoires were compared against a reference library of SARS-CoV-2-specific TCRs that had been generated with the MIRA antigen-specificity platform. Breadth was defined as the fraction of unique TCRs that were SARS-CoV-2-associated, and depth was defined as the fraction of total T cells that were SARS-CoV-2-associated. Using the MIRA data, each spike-specific TCR was assigned both to the spike region to which the TCR was reactive and to a CD4 or CD8 class. Log10-transformed breadth and depth values were compared by one-way ANOVA with Sidak's multiple comparisons tests. The clones in this table, taken by TCRdb from immuneACCESS, are in-frame only. Not every clone is retained; where verified, under half of the shortfall comes from an unresolved V gene, and the cause of the rest is unknown. The V and J calls and clone size come from that table; D and trimming were worked out from the DNA. In all, the sample holds about 150,000 clones, and 80% to 85% of those were seen once. Clones ranked in the top ten supply around 4.3% of the sample.

The specimen was peripheral blood, collected on day 0 of MenACWY control vaccination. Recombination joined TRBV6-5 with TRBJ1-1; D gene: possibly TRBD1, on 5 matching bases. The TCR sequence derives from an adult in good health. The sequenced DNA is TGTGCCAGCAGTTACTCTGCGGGGGCTGAAGCTTTCTTT. Protein translation: CASSYSAGAEAFF.